The present T cell receptor (beta chain) was sequenced within a study of blood T cell repertoires in COVID-19. Study details: T cells, B-cell-depleted T cells, or PBMCs supplied cDNA or gDNA.

In the study's own analysis: Estimation of nucleated cell counts was performed using reference gene primer amplification. TCRdb keeps only in-frame clones here, not all; method: immunoSEQ multiplex PCR. The DNA gave D and trimming, while V, J and clone size come from that table. The sample shows approximately 100,000 clones, about 80% of them seen only once. The CDR3 runs to 17 residues. Germline V lookup: CDR1 SGHNT, CDR2 YYREEE (reference sequence). The V gene lost 2 bases and the J gene lost 0 bases, with 14 bases spanning the gap. The receptor was derived from a man aged 65 to 85 with acute or convalescent COVID-19. Sequences were obtained from peripheral blood. This chain links TRBV5-4 with TRBJ2-2; maybe TRBD1 (5 bases). The CDR3 here is CASSFGSAGSNTGELFF. The CDR3 coding sequence is TGTGCCAGCAGCTTCGGTTCGGCAGGGTCGAACACCGGGGAGCTGTTTTTT.